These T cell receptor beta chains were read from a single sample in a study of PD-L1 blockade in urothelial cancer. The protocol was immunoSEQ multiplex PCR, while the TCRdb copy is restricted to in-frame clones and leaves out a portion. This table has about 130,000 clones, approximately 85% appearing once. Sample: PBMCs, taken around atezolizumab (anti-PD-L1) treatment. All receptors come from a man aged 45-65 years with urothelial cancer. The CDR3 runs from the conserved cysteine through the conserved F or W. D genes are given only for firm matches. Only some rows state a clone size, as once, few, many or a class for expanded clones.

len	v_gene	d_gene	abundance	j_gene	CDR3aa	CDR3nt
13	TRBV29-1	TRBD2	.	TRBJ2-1	CSAEGRARNEQFF	TGCAGCGCAGAAGGGAGGGCTCGGAATGAGCAGTTCTTC
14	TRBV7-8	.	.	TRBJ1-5	CASSLEQGNQPQHF	TGTGCCAGCAGCTTAGAACAGGGAAATCAGCCCCAGCATTTT
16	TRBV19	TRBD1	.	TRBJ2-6	CASEPWGQGEANVLTF	TGTGCCAGCGAACCGTGGGGACAGGGGGAGGCCAACGTCCTGACTTTC
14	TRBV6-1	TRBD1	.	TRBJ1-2	CASRYRGPPDGYTF	TGTGCCAGCAGGTACAGGGGGCCGCCAGATGGCTACACCTTC
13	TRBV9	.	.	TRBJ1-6	CASSARTDSPLHF	TGTGCCAGCAGCGCTCGGACAGATTCACCCCTCCACTTT
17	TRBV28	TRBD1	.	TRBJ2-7	CASSSPFGTGATYEQYF	TGTGCCAGCAGTTCACCCTTCGGGACAGGGGCGACCTACGAGCAGTACTTC
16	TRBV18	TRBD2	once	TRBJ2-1	CASSPGGLADYNEQFF	TGTGCCAGCTCACCAGGTGGACTAGCGGACTACAATGAGCAGTTCTTC
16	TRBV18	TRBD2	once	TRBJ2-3	CASSPPGGRPTDTQYF	TGTGCCAGCTCACCACCGGGCGGGAGACCCACAGATACGCAGTATTTT
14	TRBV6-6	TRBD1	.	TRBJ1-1	CASSQNTGAFEAFF	TGTGCCAGCAGTCAAAACACAGGGGCTTTTGAAGCTTTCTTT
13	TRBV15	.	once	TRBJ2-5	CATGPGAWETQYF	TGTGCCACCGGGCCGGGAGCGTGGGAGACCCAGTACTTC
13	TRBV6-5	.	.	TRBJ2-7	CASSKTGNYEQYF	TGTGCCAGCAGTAAAACAGGGAATTACGAGCAGTACTTC
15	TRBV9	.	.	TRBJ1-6	CASSTLPGNNSPLHF	TGTGCCAGCAGCACCCTTCCAGGAAATAATTCACCCCTCCACTTT
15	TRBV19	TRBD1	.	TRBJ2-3	CASSPGNRGRDTQYF	TGTGCCAGTAGTCCTGGGAACAGGGGGCGTGATACGCAGTATTTT
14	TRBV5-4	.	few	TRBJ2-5	CASSMDLTVKTQYF	TGTGCCAGCAGCATGGACCTGACTGTGAAGACCCAGTACTTC
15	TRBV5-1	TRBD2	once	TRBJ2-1	CASSLQSGGHNEQFF	TGCGCCAGCAGCTTGCAATCGGGAGGGCACAATGAGCAGTTCTTC
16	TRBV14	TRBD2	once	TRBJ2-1	CASSPPGTSGSDEQFF	TGTGCCAGCAGCCCCCCCGGGACTAGCGGGAGCGATGAGCAGTTCTTC
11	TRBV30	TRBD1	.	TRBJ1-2	CAWNRGYGYTF	TGTGCCTGGAACAGGGGGTATGGCTACACCTTC
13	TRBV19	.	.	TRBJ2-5	CASSIGALETQYF	TGTGCCAGTAGTATAGGGGCGTTGGAGACCCAGTACTTC
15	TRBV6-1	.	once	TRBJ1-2	CASSERGGSLYGYTF	TGTGCCAGCAGTGAACGGGGAGGATCGCTTTATGGCTACACCTTC
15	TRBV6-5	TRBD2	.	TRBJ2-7	CASGLAGGPFLEQYF	TGTGCCAGCGGTTTAGCGGGAGGGCCTTTTCTTGAGCAGTACTTC
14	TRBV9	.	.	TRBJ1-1	CASSVTGLNTEAFF	TGTGCCAGCAGCGTGACAGGTTTGAACACTGAAGCTTTCTTT
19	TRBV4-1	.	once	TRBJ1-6	CASSQDRQALSSYNSPLHF	TGCGCCAGCAGCCAAGACCGACAGGCCCTAAGCTCCTATAATTCACCCCTCCACTTT
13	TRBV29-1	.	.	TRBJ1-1	CSGRRLVETEAFF	TGCAGCGGTCGTAGGCTGGTGGAGACTGAAGCTTTCTTT
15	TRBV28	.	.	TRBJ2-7	CASRRLGQLNYEQYF	TGTGCCAGCAGACGCCTCGGACAGCTCAACTACGAGCAGTACTTC
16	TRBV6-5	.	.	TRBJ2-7	CASSWRRGQSPYEQYF	TGTGCCAGCAGTTGGAGGAGGGGACAGAGCCCTTACGAGCAGTACTTC
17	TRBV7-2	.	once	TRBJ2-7	CASSLATAGRGSYEQYF	TGTGCCAGCAGCTTAGCGACGGCGGGCAGGGGCTCCTACGAGCAGTACTTC
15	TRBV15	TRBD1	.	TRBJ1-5	CATSREGQGWQPQHF	TGTGCCACCAGCAGAGAAGGACAGGGCTGGCAGCCCCAGCATTTT
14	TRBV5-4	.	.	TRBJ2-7	CASSLLGGSYEQYF	TGTGCCAGCAGCTTGCTAGGGGGATCCTACGAGCAGTACTTC
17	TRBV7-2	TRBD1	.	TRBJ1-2	CASSLVGARGLLSGYTF	TGTGCCAGCAGCTTAGTGGGGGCGAGGGGGCTCCTTAGTGGCTACACCTTC
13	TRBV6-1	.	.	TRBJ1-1	CASKRTVNTEAFF	TGTGCCAGCAAACGGACTGTGAACACTGAAGCTTTCTTT
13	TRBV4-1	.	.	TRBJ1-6	CASSQEFVSPLHF	TGCGCCAGCAGCCAAGAGTTCGTATCACCCCTCCACTTT
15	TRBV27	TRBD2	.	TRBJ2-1	CASTLSGRAVNEQFF	TGTGCCAGCACCCTTAGCGGGAGGGCCGTGAATGAGCAGTTCTTC
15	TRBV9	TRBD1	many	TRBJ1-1	CASSVDGGQDTEAFF	TGTGCCAGCAGCGTAGATGGGGGACAGGACACTGAAGCTTTCTTT
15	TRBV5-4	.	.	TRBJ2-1	CASRPDSSSYNEQFF	TGTGCCAGCAGGCCCGACAGTAGCTCCTACAATGAGCAGTTCTTC
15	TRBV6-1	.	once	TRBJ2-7	CASSEDTPVPYEQYF	TGTGCCAGCAGTGAAGATACTCCGGTACCCTACGAGCAGTACTTC
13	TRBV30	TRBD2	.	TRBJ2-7	CAWTSGRGREQYF	TGTGCCTGGACTAGCGGGAGGGGGCGCGAGCAGTACTTC
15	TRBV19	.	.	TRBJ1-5	CASSTGLVSNQPQHF	TGTGCCAGTAGTACAGGGTTGGTAAGCAATCAGCCCCAGCATTTT
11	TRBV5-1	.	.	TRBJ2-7	CASSLDNEQYF	TGCGCCAGCAGCTTGGATAACGAGCAGTACTTC
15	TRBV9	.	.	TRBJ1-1	CASSREIQGYTEAFF	TGTGCCAGCAGCAGAGAGATCCAGGGGTACACTGAAGCTTTCTTT
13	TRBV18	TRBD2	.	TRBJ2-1	CASSPSTSTEQFF	TGTGCCAGCTCACCATCGACTAGCACTGAGCAGTTCTTC
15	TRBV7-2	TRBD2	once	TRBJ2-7	CASSTTSGSFYEQYF	TGTGCCAGCAGCACGACTAGCGGGAGTTTCTACGAGCAGTACTTC
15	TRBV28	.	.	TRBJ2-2	CASRRLLGSSGELFF	TGTGCCAGCAGACGTTTACTAGGGAGCAGCGGGGAGCTGTTTTTT
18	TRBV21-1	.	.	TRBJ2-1	CASSNRHRQGRDQPSAFF	TGTGCCAGCAGCAATCGTCACCGACAGGGTAGGGACCAACCTAGTGCTTTCTTC
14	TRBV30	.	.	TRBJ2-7	CAWSLRPLGYEQYF	TGTGCCTGGAGCCTACGTCCCCTCGGCTACGAGCAGTACTTC
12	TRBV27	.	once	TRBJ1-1	CASLTGDTEAFF	TGTGCCAGCCTGACAGGAGACACTGAAGCTTTCTTT
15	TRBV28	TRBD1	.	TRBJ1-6	CASRRTGVIRSPLHF	TGTGCCAGCAGGCGTACAGGGGTAATCCGTTCACCCCTCCACTTT
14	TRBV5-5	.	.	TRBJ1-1	CASSLALLNTEAFF	TGTGCCAGCAGCTTGGCACTTCTGAACACTGAAGCTTTCTTT
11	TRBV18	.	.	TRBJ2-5	CASSRGETQYF	TGTGCCAGCTCACGAGGGGAGACCCAGTACTTC
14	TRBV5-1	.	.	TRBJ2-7	CATSLGGGPYEQYF	TGCGCCACCTCACTTGGGGGGGGGCCCTACGAGCAGTACTTC
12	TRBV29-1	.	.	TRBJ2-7	CSAGRGAYEQYF	TGCAGCGCGGGCAGGGGGGCCTACGAGCAGTACTTC
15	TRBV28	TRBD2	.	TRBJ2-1	CASSSDGRAGNEQFF	TGTGCCAGCAGTTCGGACGGGAGGGCCGGGAATGAGCAGTTCTTC
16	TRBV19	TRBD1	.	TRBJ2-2	CASSGRWTGGTGELFF	TGTGCCAGTAGCGGACGTTGGACAGGGGGGACCGGGGAGCTGTTTTTT
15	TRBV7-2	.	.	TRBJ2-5	CASSLARTGQETQYF	TGTGCCAGCAGCTTAGCAAGAACAGGGCAAGAGACCCAGTACTTC
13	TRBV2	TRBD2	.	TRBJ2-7	CASRLAGLGEQYF	TGTGCCAGCAGGCTAGCGGGGCTAGGAGAGCAGTACTTC
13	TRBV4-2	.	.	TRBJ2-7	CASSQDYGYEQYF	TGTGCCAGCAGCCAAGATTACGGGTACGAGCAGTACTTC
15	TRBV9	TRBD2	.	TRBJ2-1	CASSVSGISYNEQFF	TGTGCCAGCAGCGTTAGCGGGATTTCCTACAATGAGCAGTTCTTC
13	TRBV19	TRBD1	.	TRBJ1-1	CARGQDFDTEAFF	TGTGCCAGGGGACAGGACTTCGACACTGAAGCTTTCTTT
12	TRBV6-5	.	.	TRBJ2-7	CASRGYTYEQYF	TGTGCCAGCCGAGGCTACACCTACGAGCAGTACTTC
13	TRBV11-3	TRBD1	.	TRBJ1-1	CASSFGQGGEAFF	TGTGCCAGCAGCTTTGGACAGGGGGGTGAAGCTTTCTTT
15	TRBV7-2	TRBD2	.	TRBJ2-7	CASSLLAGGPNEQYF	TGTGCCAGCAGCTTACTAGCGGGAGGGCCTAACGAGCAGTACTTC